This section outlines one TCR beta chain sequence together with its context. Its antigen specificity is not known. No base quality information exists; no much larger clone differs at one position. The library came from the immunoSEQ multiplex PCR assay. For the multiplex PCR, a mixture combining 60 forward primers for TCR Vbeta segments and 13 reverse primers for TCR Jbeta segments was used. The CDR3 region of rearranged TCR beta genes was amplified from genomic DNA by a multiplex PCR assay. The Illumina HiSeq System was used to sequence the amplified TCR beta libraries as 87-base-pair reads. Per the original workflow: A later analysis counted tens of millions of unique TCR beta chains across the roughly 700 repertoires, and some 11 million of these chains were shared by at least two donors. Raw reads were error-corrected and collapsed into unique sequences with a nearest-neighbor algorithm that merged closely related sequences to remove PCR and sequencing errors. V, D and J gene segments were assigned by aligning CDR3 sequences to IMGT reference sequences. For a sequence to be retained, at least a six-nucleotide match to both a V gene segment and a J gene segment was required. A rearrangement counted as productive if the CDR3 had no stop codons and remained in frame with V and J, and every other rearrangement counted as non-productive. Following IMGT convention, CDR3 was defined as the stretch from the second conserved V-encoded cysteine to the conserved J-encoded phenylalanine. The earlier analysis of about 590 of the donors excluded sequences that lacked an unambiguous match to a single V gene segment. An earlier analysis of 587 of the donors called V segments functional above 56.7% productive rearrangements and segregating when the between-donor standard deviation exceeded 5%. A statistical classification framework was built for diagnosing cytomegalovirus status from the catalog of TCR beta chain sequences. In a later analysis, TCR nucleotide sequences were compared against IMGT/GENE-DB human TR gene sequences so that V and J genes could be assigned. In a later analysis, CDR3 sequences and most-parsimonious VDJ recombination scenarios were assigned using the TCRdist pipeline. In a later analysis, every TCR beta chain was defined by the combination of its CDR3 amino acid sequence and its V-gene family, and reads without a unique V-gene family were dropped. In a later analysis, 550 to 650 highly shared, low-generation-probability nucleotide sequences were removed to address suspected cross-contamination and a sequencing artifact. In a later analysis, a clonal expansion index was calculated for each public chain from normalized within-repertoire ranks of inferred template counts. Generation probabilities in a later analysis came from a VDJ recombination model fitted to out-of-frame rearrangements, and those results were checked against IGoR. In a later analysis, TCR-TCR, TCR-HLA and TCR-CMV co-occurrence was scored with hypergeometric tests, and a repertoire-size bias correction was applied to TCR pairs. A later analysis estimated false discovery rates by permuting HLA or CMV assignments 20 times. In a later analysis, co-occurring TCRs were grouped with DBSCAN, and TCRdist sequence similarity was added when clustering was performed within HLA-allele-positive subsets. Repertoires with fewer than 30,000 or more than 120,000 public chains, plus five repertoires with anomalous nucleotide sharing, were excluded from co-occurrence clustering. TCRdb mirrors the immuneACCESS table, restricted to in-frame sequences. Some clones are absent from its copies; in checked studies, under half trace to an unresolved V gene, and the reason for the others is unknown. V and J calls and clone size come straight from that table; D and trimming were deduced from the DNA. The sample records about 210,000 clones, about three quarters of which are singletons. Of the sample, about 2% is held by the ten largest clones.

In total, 600 or so healthy bone marrow donors made up the cohort. At the time of sampling, every cohort member was nominally healthy, though immune exposures that went unrecorded were likely present. The donor was CMV seronegative and belonged to the group of 352 seronegative cohort members. A peripheral blood sample was provided by each donor, and peripheral blood mononuclear cells were used for TCR beta sequencing. Genomic DNA extraction from the blood cell samples was performed with the Qiagen DNeasy Blood Extraction Kit. The data derive from a study of cytomegalovirus exposure and HLA in healthy donors (dated by TCRdb to about 2017). In the study overall: In an earlier analysis of fewer than 750 of the donors, 250 to 300 Gb of sequence data and 90 million to 130 million unique TCR beta sequences from 150 million to 200 million T cells were reported. Roughly 300 gigabases of sequencing data and roughly 80 million unique TCR sequences made up an early release that covered some 640 HLA-typed donors. The genetic ancestry cluster associated with self-reported Caucasian donors included about four fifths of the roughly 390 genotyped donors. The study was designed to test whether signatures of past pathogen exposure could be identified by cataloging public T cell receptors. The study profiled the T cell repertoires of 666 subjects by immunosequencing and related them to cytomegalovirus serostatus. A separate validation cohort of roughly 130 different subjects was used in addition to the approximately 610-subject first cohort. High-throughput TCR immunosequencing, statistical association of individual TCRs with disease status, and machine learning were combined to predict cytomegalovirus infection status. To study patterns of TCR occurrence, a later analysis re-analyzed previously published TCR beta repertoires from 650 to 750 donors and added high-resolution HLA genotyping. Rather than using new phenotypic data, the later analysis identified candidate immune exposures from TCR beta sequences and from how often those sequences occurred across donors. An earlier analysis of roughly 580 of the donors used high-throughput TCR beta sequencing to judge whether each TCR beta V gene segment behaved as functional or pseudogenic. Donor age, sex, ethnicity and CMV serostatus were collected together with the repertoire data. Genome-wide SNP genotypes for about 55% of the 666 donors were used in a later genetic analysis, which treated that subset as a discovery cohort. Every discovery cohort repertoire had been produced on one sequencing platform. Both class I and class II loci were covered by HLA typing, at four-digit resolution. The number of typed donors differed by locus: roughly 620-640 for A, B, C, DRB1 and DQB1; some 500 for DQA1; approximately 600 for DPA1; and some 450 for DPB1. Several DR-DQ haplotypes were treated as single units for association and clustering because of strong linkage in the cohort. Among several hundred genotyped donors of the cohort, an average of approximately 240,000 unique TCR beta nucleotide sequences was sequenced per donor, of which approximately 18% were non-productive.

Findings and caveats that apply to the study as a whole: A further reported finding was that TCR beta sequences accurately predicted the HLA-A and HLA-B alleles for most subjects in the first cohort. In this cohort, only TCR beta chains were sequenced, and detectable features were limited by the absence of alpha or paired-chain data. Presence/absence analyses assumed roughly uniform sequencing depth across donors, an assumption that may not hold. In a later analysis, most CMV-associated TCR beta chains were found to appear HLA-restricted, with HLA associations seemingly driven largely by CMV exposure. Assigning TCR associations to individual alleles was difficult when HLA alleles, especially DR and DQ, strongly co-occurred. In vitro tests confirmed that a few of the cytomegalovirus-associated TCR beta chains recognize cytomegalovirus antigens. Across donors, most TCR sequences were observed very rarely, whereas some public TCRs were present in many individuals. It was suggested by the authors that the approach could potentially be generalized to other disease states and immunological phenotypes. Broadly in line with IMGT annotations, most TCR beta V segments showed up in productive rearrangements about 87% or about 30% of the time in an earlier analysis of around 550 of the donors. Linkage disequilibrium might explain the correlated functional status among segregating V segments, but an unknown experimental factor could not be ruled out. Because HLA typing was missing for some donors at each locus, association tests included only the typed subset. The sequencing pipeline was judged likely to have produced a cluster of highly shared sequence variants as a technical artifact. Because counts were too low, some 17 rarely observed V segments, including chromosome 9 orphons, were left out of the earlier analysis of some 600 of the donors. A later genetic analysis reported fewer N-insertions in productive TCRs among donors in an Asian-associated ancestry cluster than the roughly 700-donor mean. Some IMGT-functional V segments, including TRBV6-2 and TRBV6-3, could not be told apart with the 87-base-pair reads, so those segments were excluded. A later analysis associated about 16,000 TCR beta sequences with specific HLA alleles at a false discovery rate of 0.05. In the study, around 150 TCR beta chains were listed as associated with cytomegalovirus. For the cohort, immune exposure information was limited to CMV serostatus. In a later analysis, HLA-associated TCR beta chains showed more clonal expansion and lower generation probabilities than non-associated chains that were equally common. The classifier was reported to diagnose cytomegalovirus status with high specificity and sensitivity in both the original and validation cohorts. A later analysis found that TCR association rates varied across HLA loci, with DRB1 alleles showing the most associated TCRs and HLA-C alleles the fewest. In a later genetic analysis, a missense DCLRE1C variant was associated with V-gene and J-gene trimming of TCR beta chains, and the association was replicated in an independent cohort. According to a later analysis, parvovirus B19, influenza, CMV and Epstein-Barr virus appeared linked to several top co-occurrence clusters.

CDR3 length: 15 amino acids, cysteine to phenylalanine. Only CDR3 DNA is held: 45 bases, read in frame from base 1. CDR1 and CDR2 (SGHVS, FQNEAQ) derive from the germline V gene. V and J lose 6 bases and 5 bases, and a span of 17 bases separates them. Sequenced material: PBMCs. This clonotype was obtained from a male donor in good health and CMV-seronegative. In this chain, TRBV7-8 is recombined with TRBJ2-1; tentative D gene TRBD2, with 5 bases matching. CDR3 loop: CASRPMGRSDNEQFF. The nucleotides read TGTGCCAGCAGACCAATGGGGAGATCCGACAATGAGCAGTTCTTC.